This passage covers 17 T cell receptor beta chains from one sample sequenced in a study of cytomegalovirus exposure and HLA in healthy donors. 13 Jbeta primers and 60 Vbeta primers were used for the PCR. Clones were sequenced by immunoSEQ multiplex PCR, and TCRdb holds only the in-frame ones, with some missing. The data hold fewer than 70,000 clones, with about four fifths observed a single time. The sequenced material came from PBMCs. The receptor set was obtained from a man aged 35 to 55 in good health and CMV-seronegative.

The chain couples TRBV5-1 to TRBJ2-7, with TRBD1 as a possible D gene (6 bases). V was trimmed by 7 bases and J by 4 bases, leaving 27 bases between them. CDR1 SGHRS and CDR2 YFSETQ come from the germline V gene. This CDR3 is built from 17 residues. In DNA form, the CDR3 reads TGCGCCAGCCGCGGAGTGGGGATGGGGGCTAATATGTACGAGCAGTACTTC. It encodes CASRGVGMGANMYEQYF.

The chain carries TRBV5-1 and TRBJ1-2; 9 bases line up with TRBD1. This CDR3 region has 17 residues. J gave up 5 bases and V 4 bases, and 15 bases lay outside the gene matches. The germline gives CDR1 SGHRS, CDR2 YFSETQ. As DNA, the CDR3 is TGCGCCAGCAGCCCCATTAGCACTACAGGGGGCGAATATGGCTACACCTTC. It specifies CASSPISTTGGEYGYTF.

This clone was seen a handful of times. The chain recombines TRBV6-6 with TRBJ2-7; 7 bases fit TRBD1. CDR1 is MNHNY, CDR2 SVGAGI, per germline (reference sequence). There are 12 residues in the CDR3. Trimming removed 4 bases from V and 5 bases from J; junction bases left unmatched: 2. The CDR3 DNA sequence: TGTGCCAGCAGTTCGACAGGGAACGAGCAGTACGTC. It is translated as CASSSTGNEQYV.

The chain combines TRBV7-2 with TRBJ1-5; 7 bases are a match to TRBD1. This CDR3 comprises 14 residues. Germline lookup yields CDR1 SGHTA and CDR2 FQGNSA. V lost 5 bases, J lost 4 bases, and 5 bases stayed unmatched. CDR3: CASSRGGGNQPQHF. CDR3 bases: TGTGCCAGCAGCCGAGGGGGCGGAAATCAGCCCCAGCATTTT. Full variable domain (remainder filled in from reference TRBV7-2 and TRBJ1-5): GAGVSQSPSNKVTEKGKDVELRCDPISGHTALYWYRQSLGQGLEFLIYFQGNSAPDKSGLPSDRFSAERTGGSVSTLTIQRTQQEDSAVYLCASSRGGGNQPQHFGDGTRLSIL.

The chain employs TRBV28 and TRBJ1-5; TRBD1 matches 12 bases. CDR1 MDHEN and CDR2 SYDVKM come from the germline V gene. The ends lost 6 bases at V and 4 bases at J; junction bases unmatched: 10. The CDR3 loop spans 17 amino acids. CDR3 loop: CASRSGTGGIWNQPQHF. The CDR3 nucleotides are TGTGCCAGCAGATCCGGGACAGGGGGCATCTGGAATCAGCCCCAGCATTTT.

The V gene is TRBV2, the J gene TRBJ2-1; the match to TRBD1 covers 10 bases. Germline assignment: CDR1 SNHLY and CDR2 FYNNEI. Unmatched junction bases numbered 10, after V lost 7 bases and J lost 7 bases. The CDR3 consists of 15 residues. CDR3 region: CASTRAGQGRNEQFF. Written as DNA, the CDR3 is TGTGCCAGCACCCGAGCGGGACAGGGGCGGAATGAGCAGTTCTTC.

This chain uses TRBV7-2 with TRBJ1-1; 9 bases match TRBD1. V lost 3 bases, J lost 6 bases, and 11 bases stayed unmatched. Germline CDR1 reads SGHTA; CDR2 reads FQGNSA. The CDR3 is made up of 16 amino acids. The CDR3 region is CASSFPPTGGWAEAFF. The CDR3 DNA sequence: TGTGCCAGCAGCTTCCCCCCCACAGGGGGCTGGGCTGAAGCTTTCTTT.

The chain recombines TRBV6-5 with TRBJ1-1, with 9 bases identical to TRBD1. CDR3 length equals 14 residues. After removal of 7 bases from V and 2 bases from J, the junction contained 5 bases not matched to a gene. Germline CDR1 MNHEY, CDR2 SVGAGI. The CDR3 DNA follows: TGTGCCAGCAATCGGGACAGGGTAAACACTGAAGCTTTCTTT. This gives the protein CASNRDRVNTEAFF.

In its sample, this clone was seen a few times. The V and J genes are TRBV29-1 and TRBJ2-7; D possibly corresponds to TRBD1 (6 bases). V dropped 7 bases and J dropped 2 bases, with 12 bases sitting between them. The CDR3 runs to 12 residues. CDR1 and CDR2 (germline): SQVTM, ANQGSEA. CDR3 sequence: CSAGTNTYEQYV. The CDR3 DNA sequence: TGCAGCGCCGGGACAAATACCTACGAGCAGTACGTC.

This clone was counted between two and nine times. The chain recombines TRBV5-4 with TRBJ2-7; the D gene is possibly TRBD2 (5 bases). Trimming removed 0 bases at V and 3 bases at J, with 10 bases between. The CDR3 consists of 14 residues. The V gene's germline CDR1 is SGHNT and CDR2 YYREEE (reference sequence). For the CDR3, the DNA is TGTGCCAGCAGCTTGGCCTCCGGGGACTACGAGCAGTACTTC. Translated, it gives CASSLASGDYEQYF. The full variable domain, rest sourced from reference TRBV5-4 and TRBJ2-7, is ETGVTQSPTHLIKTRGQQVTLRCSSQSGHNTVSWYQQALGQGPQFIFQYYREEENGRGNFPPRFSGLQFPNYSSELNVNALELDDSALYLCASSLASGDYEQYFGPGTRLTVT.

The rearrangement joins TRBV5-1 to TRBJ2-6, with D hard to call. This CDR3 has 14 amino acids. V was trimmed by 4 bases and J by 4 bases, leaving 9 bases between them. Germline lookup yields CDR1 SGHRS and CDR2 YFSETQ. The CDR3 DNA reads TGCGCCAGCAGCACGGGTGAGGGGGCCAACGTCCTGACTTTC. Protein sequence: CASSTGEGANVLTF.

This rearrangement joins TRBV5-1 to TRBJ1-6; D is uncertain. Trimming took 1 base from V and 16 from J, leaving 15 bases between them. The V gene's germline CDR1 is SGHRS and CDR2 YFSETQ. The CDR3 consists of 13 residues. CDR3 residues: CASSLTPLSTLHF. CDR3 sequence (DNA): TGCGCCAGCAGCTTGACCCCTCTTTCGACACTCCACTTT.

V is TRBV5-1 and J is TRBJ1-1, with D perhaps TRBD1 (6 bases). V gave up 2 bases and J gave up 1 base, with 9 bases separating them. The CDR3 has 14 residues. The germline gives CDR1 SGHRS, CDR2 YFSETQ. DNA of the CDR3: TGCGCCAGCAGCTTCCGGGACAAGAACACTGAAGCTTTCTTT. The encoded protein is CASSFRDKNTEAFF.

The rearrangement uses TRBV11-3 and TRBJ2-7, with D perhaps matching TRBD1 (5 bases). CDR3 size: 13 residues. V was trimmed by 0 bases and J by 3 bases, leaving 6 bases between them. The germline CDR1 and CDR2 sequences are SGHNT and YENEEA. The CDR3, as DNA: TGTGCCAGCAGCTTAGACCAGGGCTACGAGCAGTACTTC. Translating it yields CASSLDQGYEQYF.

This clone appeared once. The chain links TRBV4-3 to TRBJ1-2, with 8 bases matching TRBD1. The germline CDR1 and CDR2 sequences are LGHNA and YSLEER. V lost 0 bases, J lost 8 bases, and 5 bases stayed unmatched. The CDR3 extends over 14 amino acids. Here the CDR3 DNA reads TGCGCCAGCAGCCAAGATTCCAGGGGGCGCGGCTACACCTTC. Residues: CASSQDSRGRGYTF.

This chain links TRBV9 with TRBJ2-2; 8 bases are shared with TRBD1. V lost 0 bases and J lost 2; bases outside the gene matches: 3. The CDR3 is 16 residues long. Germline loops: CDR1 SGDLS, CDR2 YYNGEE. The CDR3 here is CASSVGQGTNTGELFF. CDR3 sequence (DNA): TGTGCCAGCAGCGTAGGACAGGGGACCAACACCGGGGAGCTGTTTTTT.

This sequence joins TRBV27 and TRBJ2-3, with 11 bases identical to TRBD2. The ends lost 0 bases at V and 2 bases at J; junction bases unmatched: 4. The CDR3 contains 17 residues. Germline CDR1 is MNHEY and CDR2 is SMNVEV (reference sequence). CDR3 sequence reads: CASSLSTSGGPTDTQYF. Here the CDR3 DNA reads TGTGCCAGCAGTTTATCAACTAGCGGGGGACCCACAGATACGCAGTATTTT.